The T cell receptor beta chain described here comes from a study of patients and donors after allogeneic stem cell transplantation. This clonotype was seen once. MiXCR, run by TCRdb on the RT-PCR reads, gives a single entry per CDR3 protein. Here the sample spans about 960,000 distinct CDR3 sequences, under 20% being singletons. This sequence was found in a human donor who was either an allogeneic HSCT recipient or a stem cell or donor lymphocyte infusion donor (not recorded which). It is not recorded whose cells these are; they may come from a transplant donor. Sequencing was carried out using blood, either unsorted or a sorted T cell fraction (not recorded which).

The CDR3 loop is CATPLGTEQFF. The CDR3 nucleotides read TGTGCCACCCCACTCGGAACTGAGCAGTTCTTC. The chain employs TRBV6-1 and TRBJ2-1; no reliable D call. Germline CDR1 MNHNS, CDR2 SASEGT. The V and J ends lost 10 bases and 9 bases respectively, with 13 bases between them. The CDR3 has 11 residues.